This T cell receptor beta chain was obtained from a study of long-term antiretroviral therapy in people with HIV. Run at survey level, the immunoSEQ assay was version v3.0. Generated by immunoSEQ multiplex PCR, the TCRdb table keeps only in-frame clones and is missing some. The table records over 15,000 clones, roughly 84% of them present only once. Only United States sites treated participants with HIV. The V gene's germline CDR1 is MRHNA and CDR2 SNTAGT. The CDR3 runs 17 residues. V lost 4 bases, J lost 0 bases, and 13 bases lay in between. The sequenced sample was unsorted PBMCs, obtained 0.9 years after starting antiretroviral therapy. This chain uses TRBV6-4 with TRBJ2-6; weak D call: TRBD1 (5 bases). This TCR was sampled from a young man with HIV. The CDR3 DNA sequence: TGTGCCAGCAGTGCGCAGGGTTCAGCCTCTGGGGCCAACGTCCTGACTTTC. This codes for CASSAQGSASGANVLTF.